This T cell receptor (beta chain) was identified during a study of T-cell reconstitution after alpha-beta-depleted transplantation in children. General study findings and limits: The high TCRbeta diversity at day 60 in some patients came from surviving recipient T cells and thymic progenitors. Several hundred graft clones that had expanded were reportedly the source of alpha-beta T cells about two months after transplant.

With respect to this clonotype: No antigen is known for it.

The CDR3 contains 12 residues. V gave up 2 bases and J gave up 1 base, with 2 bases separating them. Germline-derived CDR1 and CDR2 are MNHEY and SVGEGT. The library targeted TCRbeta and was prepared with unique molecular identifiers. TCRdb processed the PCR reads anew with MiXCR; each CDR3 protein has one entry. The table records about 220,000 distinct CDR3 sequences, about a sixth of them present only once. This sequence joins TRBV6-2 or TRBV6-3 and TRBJ2-5; D remains ambiguous. This receptor was taken from a male patient aged 2-10 years who had a stem cell transplant for acute lymphoblastic leukemia, so the T cells may come from the graft donor. Sequences were derived from PBMCs, mostly from graft donor cells, sampled 360 days after TCRalphabeta/CD19-depleted stem cell transplant. This CDR3 reads CASSYAQETQYF. The CDR3 DNA follows: TGTGCCAGCAGTTACGCCCAAGAGACCCAGTACTTC.